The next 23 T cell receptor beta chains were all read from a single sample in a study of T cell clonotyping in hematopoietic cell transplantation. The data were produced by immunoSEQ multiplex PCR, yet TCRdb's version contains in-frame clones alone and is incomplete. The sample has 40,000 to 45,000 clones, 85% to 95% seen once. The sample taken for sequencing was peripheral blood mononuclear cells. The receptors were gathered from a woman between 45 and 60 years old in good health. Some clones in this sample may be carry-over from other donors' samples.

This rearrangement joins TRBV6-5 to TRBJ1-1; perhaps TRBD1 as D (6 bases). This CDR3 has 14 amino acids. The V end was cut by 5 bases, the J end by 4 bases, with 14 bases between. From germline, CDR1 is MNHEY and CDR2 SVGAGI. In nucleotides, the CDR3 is TGTGCCAGCAGTAGGGGGGGGGAGAGCACTGAAGCTTTCTTT. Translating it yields CASSRGGESTEAFF.

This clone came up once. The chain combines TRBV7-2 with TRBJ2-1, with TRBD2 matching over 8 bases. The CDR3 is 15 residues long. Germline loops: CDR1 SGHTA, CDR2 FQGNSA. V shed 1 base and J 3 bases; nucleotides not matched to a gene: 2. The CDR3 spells CASSLEAGVYNEQFF. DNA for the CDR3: TGTGCCAGCAGCTTAGAAGCGGGGGTCTACAATGAGCAGTTCTTC.

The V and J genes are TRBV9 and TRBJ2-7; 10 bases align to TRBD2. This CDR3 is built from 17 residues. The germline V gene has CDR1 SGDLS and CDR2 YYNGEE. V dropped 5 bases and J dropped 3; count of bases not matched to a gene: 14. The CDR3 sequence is CASRILLWTSGFYEQYF. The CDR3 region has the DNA TGTGCCAGCAGGATCCTACTTTGGACTAGCGGCTTCTACGAGCAGTACTTC.

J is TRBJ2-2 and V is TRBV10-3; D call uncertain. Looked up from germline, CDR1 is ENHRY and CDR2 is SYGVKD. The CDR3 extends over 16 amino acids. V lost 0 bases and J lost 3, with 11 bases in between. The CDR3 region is CAISESGILDTGELFF. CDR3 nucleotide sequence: TGTGCCATCAGTGAGTCAGGGATTCTCGACACCGGGGAGCTGTTTTTT.

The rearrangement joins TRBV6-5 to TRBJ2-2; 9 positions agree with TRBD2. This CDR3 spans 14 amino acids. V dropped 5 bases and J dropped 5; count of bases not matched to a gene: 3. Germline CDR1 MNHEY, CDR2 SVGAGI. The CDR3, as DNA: TGTGCCAGCAGTGCGGGGGGGTTGACCGGGGAGCTGTTTTTT. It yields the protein CASSAGGLTGELFF.

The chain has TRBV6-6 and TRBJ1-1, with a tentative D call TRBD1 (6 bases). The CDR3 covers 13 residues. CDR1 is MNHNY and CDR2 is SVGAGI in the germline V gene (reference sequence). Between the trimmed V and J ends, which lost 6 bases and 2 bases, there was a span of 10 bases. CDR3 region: CASRDSLNTEAFF. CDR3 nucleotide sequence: TGTGCCAGCAGGGACAGCCTTAACACTGAAGCTTTCTTT.

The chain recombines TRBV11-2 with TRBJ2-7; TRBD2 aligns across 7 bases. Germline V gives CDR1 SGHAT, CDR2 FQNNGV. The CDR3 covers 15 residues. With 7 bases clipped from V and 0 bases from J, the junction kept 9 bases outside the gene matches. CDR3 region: CASTERRGFSYEQYF. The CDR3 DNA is TGTGCCAGCACCGAACGGCGGGGGTTCTCCTACGAGCAGTACTTC.

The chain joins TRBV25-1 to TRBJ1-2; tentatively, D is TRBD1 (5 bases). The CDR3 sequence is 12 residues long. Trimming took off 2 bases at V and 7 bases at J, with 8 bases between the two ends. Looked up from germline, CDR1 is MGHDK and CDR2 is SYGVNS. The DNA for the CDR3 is TGTGCCAGCAGTGAAGGGGGAGGTGGCTACACCTTC. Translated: CASSEGGGGYTF.

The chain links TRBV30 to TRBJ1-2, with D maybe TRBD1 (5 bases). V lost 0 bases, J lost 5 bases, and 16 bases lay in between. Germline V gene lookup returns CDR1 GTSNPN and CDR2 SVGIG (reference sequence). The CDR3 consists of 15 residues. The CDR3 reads CAWSVLGRVGYGYTF. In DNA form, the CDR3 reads TGTGCCTGGAGTGTACTCGGCAGGGTGGGATATGGCTACACCTTC.

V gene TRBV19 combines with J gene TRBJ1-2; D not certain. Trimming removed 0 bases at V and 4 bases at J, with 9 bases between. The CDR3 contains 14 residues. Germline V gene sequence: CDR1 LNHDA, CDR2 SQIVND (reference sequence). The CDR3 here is CASSIDRGPYGYTF. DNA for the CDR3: TGTGCCAGTAGTATAGATCGAGGACCCTATGGCTACACCTTC.

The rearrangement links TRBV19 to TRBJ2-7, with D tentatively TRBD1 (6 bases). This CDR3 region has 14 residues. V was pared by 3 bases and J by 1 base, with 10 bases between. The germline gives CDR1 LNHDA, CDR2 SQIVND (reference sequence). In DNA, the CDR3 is TGTGCCAGTAGTATCAACAGGGATTCCTACGAGCAGTACTTC. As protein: CASSINRDSYEQYF.

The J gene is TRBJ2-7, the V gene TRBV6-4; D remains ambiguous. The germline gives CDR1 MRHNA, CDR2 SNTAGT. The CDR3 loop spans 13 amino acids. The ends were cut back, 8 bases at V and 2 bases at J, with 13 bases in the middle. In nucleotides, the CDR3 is TGTGCCAGCTCTCGAAGGCACCCCTACGAGCAGTACTTC. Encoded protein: CASSRRHPYEQYF.

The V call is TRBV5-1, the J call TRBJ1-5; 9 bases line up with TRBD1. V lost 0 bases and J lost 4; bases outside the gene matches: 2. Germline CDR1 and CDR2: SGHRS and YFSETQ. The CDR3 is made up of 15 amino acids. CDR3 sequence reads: CASSLGGTGNQPQHF. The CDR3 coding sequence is TGCGCCAGCAGCTTGGGCGGGACAGGGAATCAGCCCCAGCATTTT.

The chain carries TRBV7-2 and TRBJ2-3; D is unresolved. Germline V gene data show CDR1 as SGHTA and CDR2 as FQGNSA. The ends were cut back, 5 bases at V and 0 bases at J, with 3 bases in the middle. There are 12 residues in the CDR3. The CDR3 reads CASSGSTDTQYF. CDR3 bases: TGTGCCAGCAGCGGAAGCACAGATACGCAGTATTTT.

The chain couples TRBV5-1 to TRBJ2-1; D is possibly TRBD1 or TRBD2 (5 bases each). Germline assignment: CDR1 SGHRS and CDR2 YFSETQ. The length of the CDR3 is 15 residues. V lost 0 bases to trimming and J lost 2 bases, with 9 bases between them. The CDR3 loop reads CASSLDGAAYNEQFF. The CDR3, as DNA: TGCGCCAGCAGCTTGGACGGGGCCGCCTACAATGAGCAGTTCTTC.

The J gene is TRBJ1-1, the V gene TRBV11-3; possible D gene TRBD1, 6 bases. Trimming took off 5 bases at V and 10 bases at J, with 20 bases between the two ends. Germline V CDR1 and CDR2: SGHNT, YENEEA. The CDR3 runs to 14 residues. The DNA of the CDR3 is TGTGCCAGCAGCCCCCGGGACACAATAAGGGTAGCTTTCTTT. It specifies CASSPRDTIRVAFF.

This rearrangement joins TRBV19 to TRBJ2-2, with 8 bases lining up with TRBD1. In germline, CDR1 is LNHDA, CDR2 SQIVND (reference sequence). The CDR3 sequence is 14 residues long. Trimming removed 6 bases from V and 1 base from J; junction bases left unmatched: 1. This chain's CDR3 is CASSGTGNTGELFF. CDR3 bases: TGTGCCAGTAGCGGGACAGGGAACACCGGGGAGCTGTTTTTT.

In nucleotides, the CDR3 is TGTGCCAGCAGCTTAGGCAGAGCTAACTATGGCTACACCTTC. This gives the protein CASSLGRANYGYTF. This rearrangement joins TRBV7-9 to TRBJ1-2; D gene unclear. Germline-derived CDR1 and CDR2 are SEHNR and FQNEAQ (reference sequence). The CDR3 covers 14 residues. V lost 1 base, J lost 0 bases, and 6 bases lay in between.

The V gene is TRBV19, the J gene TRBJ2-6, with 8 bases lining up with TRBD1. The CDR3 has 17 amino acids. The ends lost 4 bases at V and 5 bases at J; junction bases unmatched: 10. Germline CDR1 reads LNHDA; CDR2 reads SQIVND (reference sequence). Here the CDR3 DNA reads TGTGCCAGTAGTAGGAATCGGGACAGGAGCTGGGCCAACGTCCTGACTTTC. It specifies CASSRNRDRSWANVLTF.

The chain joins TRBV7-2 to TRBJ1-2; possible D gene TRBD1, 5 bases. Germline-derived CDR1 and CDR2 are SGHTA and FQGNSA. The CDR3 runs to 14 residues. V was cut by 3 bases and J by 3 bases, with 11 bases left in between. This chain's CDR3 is CASSFPTAHYGYTF. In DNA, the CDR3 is TGTGCCAGCAGCTTCCCGACAGCCCACTATGGCTACACCTTC.

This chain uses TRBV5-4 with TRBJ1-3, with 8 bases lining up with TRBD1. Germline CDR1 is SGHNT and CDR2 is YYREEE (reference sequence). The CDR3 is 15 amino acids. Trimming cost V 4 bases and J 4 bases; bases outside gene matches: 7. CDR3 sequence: CASSKDRVQGNTIYF. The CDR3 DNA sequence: TGTGCCAGCAGCAAGGACAGGGTGCAAGGAAACACCATATATTTT.

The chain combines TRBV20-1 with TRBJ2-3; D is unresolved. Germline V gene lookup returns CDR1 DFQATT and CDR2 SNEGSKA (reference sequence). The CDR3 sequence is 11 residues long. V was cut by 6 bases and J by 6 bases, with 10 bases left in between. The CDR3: CSAQLSDTQYF. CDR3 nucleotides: TGCAGTGCCCAATTGAGTGATACGCAGTATTTT.

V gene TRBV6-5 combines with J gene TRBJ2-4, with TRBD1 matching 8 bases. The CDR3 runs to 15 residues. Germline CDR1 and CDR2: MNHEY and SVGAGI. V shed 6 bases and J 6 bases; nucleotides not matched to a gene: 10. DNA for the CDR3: TGTGCCAGCAGCGACATCAGGGGGCAGGGAAACATTCAGTACTTC. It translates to CASSDIRGQGNIQYF.